The source of this T cell receptor beta chain is a study of blood T cell repertoires in COVID-19. Background on the study: The United States, Italy and Spain provided the acute and convalescent COVID-19 samples. Sources were T cells, B-cell-depleted T cells, or PBMCs; the material itself was cDNA or gDNA.

In Seattle, patients joined the study during active infection and were tracked longitudinally. Data came from immunoSEQ multiplex PCR; TCRdb stores just in-frame clones and leaves some out. The data hold 250,000 to 350,000 clones, with approximately 91% observed a single time. The TCR was taken from a woman aged 25 to 39 with COVID-19, enrolled during active disease. The specimen sequenced was peripheral blood.

The CDR3 DNA reads TGTGCCAGCAGTTATGATACAGCCCCTTATGATCAGCCCCAGCATTTT. This sequence encodes CASSYDTAPYDQPQHF. The gene calls are TRBV7-9 and TRBJ1-5; D is unresolved. The germline V gene encodes CDR1 SEHNR and CDR2 FQNEAQ (reference sequence). Trimming pared 6 bases from V and 5 bases from J, leaving 20 bases between. The length of the CDR3 is 16 residues.